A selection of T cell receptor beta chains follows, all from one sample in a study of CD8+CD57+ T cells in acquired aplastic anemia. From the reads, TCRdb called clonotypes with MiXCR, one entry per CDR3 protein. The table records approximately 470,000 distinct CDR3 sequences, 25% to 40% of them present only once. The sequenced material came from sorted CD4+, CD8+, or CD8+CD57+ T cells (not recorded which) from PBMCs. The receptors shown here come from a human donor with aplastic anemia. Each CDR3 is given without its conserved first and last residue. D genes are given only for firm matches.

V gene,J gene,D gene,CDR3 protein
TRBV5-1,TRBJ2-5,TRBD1,ASSSGQGAAETQY
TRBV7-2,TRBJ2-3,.,ASRPGLNTDTQY
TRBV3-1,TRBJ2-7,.,ASSQGTDSSLAH
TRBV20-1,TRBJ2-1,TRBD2,SDAGLAGEYSYNEQF
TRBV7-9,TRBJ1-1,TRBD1,ASRQGQVNTEAF
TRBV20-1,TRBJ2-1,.,SASVADYPA
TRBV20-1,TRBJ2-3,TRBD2,SARDLKRGGPDTQY
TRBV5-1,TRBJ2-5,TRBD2,ASSRGGRSQETQY
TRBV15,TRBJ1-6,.,ATSGQSNSPLH
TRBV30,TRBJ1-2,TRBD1,AWRGQGSALYGYT